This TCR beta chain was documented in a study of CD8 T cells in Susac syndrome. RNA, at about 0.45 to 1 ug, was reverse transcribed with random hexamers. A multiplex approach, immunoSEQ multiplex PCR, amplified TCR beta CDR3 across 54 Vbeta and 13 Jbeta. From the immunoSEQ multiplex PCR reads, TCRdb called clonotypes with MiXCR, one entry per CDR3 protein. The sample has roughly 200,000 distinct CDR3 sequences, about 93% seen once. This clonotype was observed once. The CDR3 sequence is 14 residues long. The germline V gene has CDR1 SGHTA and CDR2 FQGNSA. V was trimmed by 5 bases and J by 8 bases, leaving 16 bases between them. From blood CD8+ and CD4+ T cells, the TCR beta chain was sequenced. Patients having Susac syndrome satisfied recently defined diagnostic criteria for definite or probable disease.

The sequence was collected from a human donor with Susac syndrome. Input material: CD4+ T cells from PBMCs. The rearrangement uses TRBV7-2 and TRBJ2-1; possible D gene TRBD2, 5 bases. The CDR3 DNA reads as TGTGCCAGCAGCCCAAGGACTGGTCATGATGAGCAGTTCTTC. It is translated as CASSPRTGHDEQFF. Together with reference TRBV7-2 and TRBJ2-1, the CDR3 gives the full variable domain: GAGVSQSPSNKVTEKGKDVELRCDPISGHTALYWYRQSLGQGLEFLIYFQGNSAPDKSGLPSDRFSAERTGGSVSTLTIQRTQQEDSAVYLCASSPRTGHDEQFFGPGTRLTVL.